The source of this T cell receptor beta chain is a study of blood T cell repertoires in COVID-19. Study background: Samples came from the United States, Italy and Spain, spanning acute and convalescent COVID-19. The cDNA or gDNA used as material had been derived from T cells, B-cell-depleted T cells, or PBMCs.

Here immunoSEQ multiplex PCR was the method, and the copy in TCRdb shows in-frame clones only, minus some. The sample yields 130,000 or so clones, around 87% seen once. Germline V gives CDR1 LNHDA, CDR2 SQIVND (reference sequence). The V gene end was trimmed by 4 bases and the J gene end by 2 bases; junction bases not matched to a gene: 15. The CDR3 sequence is 18 residues long. J is TRBJ1-2 and V is TRBV19; 8 positions agree with TRBD1. Sequencing was carried out using peripheral blood. This receptor was identified in a man in his fifties or sixties with acute or convalescent COVID-19. The CDR3 loop reads CASSRRIGQGGGNYGYTF. The DNA of the CDR3 is TGTGCCAGTAGTAGACGAATAGGACAGGGAGGGGGAAACTATGGCTACACCTTC.